This T cell receptor (beta chain) emerged from a study of breast tumors, draining lymph nodes, adjacent tissues. Study results and limitations: Data only fit, rather than demonstrated, lymph node origin of most tumor T cells.

Axillary draining lymph nodes of breast cancer patients supplied the node samples. One entry per CDR3 protein, called by TCRdb with MiXCR from the multiplex PCR reads. Of under 85,000 distinct CDR3 sequences listed, under 25% were seen once; the top ten hold 2.4%. The table lists this clonotype with many counts. The antigen remains unidentified. The CDR3 contains 14 residues. The V gene lost 5 bases and the J gene lost 9 bases, with 17 bases spanning the gap. Germline V gives CDR1 LGHNT, CDR2 FRNRAP. This TCR was recovered from a female donor with breast cancer. Some clones in this sample may be carry-over from other donors' samples. The sample was axillary lymph node tissue. The chain recombines TRBV12-5 with TRBJ2-1; D is possibly TRBD2 (6 bases). This CDR3 reads CASGQSPGTSEQFF. CDR3 nucleotides: TGTGCTAGTGGTCAAAGTCCCGGGACTTCTGAGCAGTTCTTC.